This T cell receptor (beta chain) stems from a study of shared clonotypes between healthy human individuals. This table comes from immunoSEQ multiplex PCR, and its TCRdb copy is limited to in-frame clones, with some not included. The sample has about 1.5 million clones; 95% to 99% are singletons. Notes on this clone: Other DNA sequences of this sample code for an identical CDR3.

V gave up 4 bases and J gave up 7 bases; unmatched junction bases: 0. Germline CDR1 is SQVTM and CDR2 is ANQGSEA. The CDR3 spans 11 residues. Sequenced sample: naive CD4+ T cells sorted from blood. Noted subset: CD45RA+ positively selected. This receptor was identified in a man aged 25-40 years in good health. The V gene is TRBV29-1, the J gene TRBJ1-4, with TRBD1 identical over 7 bases. The DNA for the CDR3 is TGCAGCGTTGGACAGGGTGAAAAACTGTTTTTT. Protein: CSVGQGEKLFF.